This TCR beta chain was profiled in a study of tumor-infiltrating lymphocytes in localized non-small cell lung cancer. Overall study context: From each patient, both tumor and uninvolved lung, non-adjacent to tumor, were sampled.

Germline CDR1 and CDR2: MGHRA and YSYEKL. The V end was cut by 0 bases, the J end by 2 bases, with 7 bases between. The CDR3 runs 14 residues. Sequenced by immunoSEQ multiplex PCR; TCRdb stores in-frame clones only, minus some. The sample comprises about 16,000 clones, over 70% of which are singletons, and approximately 9.1% rests with the top ten. Sequenced input: lung tumor tissue. V is TRBV4-1 and J is TRBJ1-2; D gene unclear. The TCR was taken from a human donor with non-small cell lung cancer. CDR3 amino acids: CASSQERFNYGYTF. DNA for the CDR3: TGCGCCAGCAGCCAAGAAAGGTTCAACTATGGCTACACCTTC.